These T cell receptor beta chains were read from a single sample in a study of blood T cell repertoires in COVID-19. Profiled with immunoSEQ multiplex PCR; TCRdb holds only in-frame clones, not every one. Here the sample spans approximately 130,000 clones, approximately 85% being singletons. The specimen sequenced was peripheral blood. The receptors shown here come from a human donor in a cohort sampled during active COVID-19. Each CDR3 is given with its conserved first and last residue. D genes are given only for firm matches. Clone size is not always given. Where it is, it says once, few, many or a class for expanded clones.

>TRBD2|TRBJ2-3|.|TRBV7-2
TGTGCCAGCAGCTTACTAGCGGGGACAAGCACAGATACGCAGTATTTT
CASSLLAGTSTDTQYF
>.|TRBJ2-2|.|TRBV2
TGTGCCAGCAGTGTACGGGGGAGGAACACCGGGGAGCTGTTTTTT
CASSVRGRNTGELFF
>TRBD1|TRBJ2-3|.|TRBV5-5
TGTGCCAGCACCTCTCCGAGGCAGGGGGTTGCAGATACGCAGTATTTT
CASTSPRQGVADTQYF
>.|TRBJ2-5|.|TRBV7-9
TGTGCCAGCAGCTTACTAGGTGGCGAGACCCAGTACTTC
CASSLLGGETQYF
>TRBD1|TRBJ1-2|.|TRBV29-1
TGCAGCGACCCCGGGACAGCAGCTAACTATGGCTACACCTTC
CSDPGTAANYGYTF
>TRBD1|TRBJ2-3|.|TRBV5-1
TGCGCCAGCAGCCGCAACAGGGGTGTCGCAGATACGCAGTATTTT
CASSRNRGVADTQYF
>.|TRBJ2-2|.|TRBV6-1
TGTGCCAGCAGTGAAGCGCTCCCGGCCGGGGAGCTGTTTTTT
CASSEALPAGELFF
>.|TRBJ2-1|.|TRBV6-2/TRBV6-3
TGTGCCAGCAGCACGGGGAGTTACAATGAGCAGTTCTTC
CASSTGSYNEQFF
>.|TRBJ1-1|.|TRBV20-1
TGCAGTGCTAGTGCCAGACAGAACACTGAAGCTTTCTTT
CSASARQNTEAFF
>.|TRBJ1-5|.|TRBV4-3
TGCGCCAGCAGCCAAGATGGGGGCCATAATCAGCCCCAGCATTTT
CASSQDGGHNQPQHF
>.|TRBJ1-3|.|TRBV4-3
TGCGCCAGCAGCCAAGAAGCGGGGAGTAACACCATATATTTT
CASSQEAGSNTIYF
>TRBD2|TRBJ2-3|.|TRBV15
TGTGCCACCAGCAGACCTACAGCGGGAGGCACAGATACGCAGTATTTT
CATSRPTAGGTDTQYF
>.|TRBJ2-6|.|TRBV6-5
TGTGCCAGCAGCCGGGGTTTCTCTGGGGCCAACGTCCTGACTTTC
CASSRGFSGANVLTF
>.|TRBJ1-5|.|TRBV15
TGTGCCACCAGCAGACCCGGGACACCGCAAAATCAGCCCCAGCATTTT
CATSRPGTPQNQPQHF
>.|TRBJ1-5|.|TRBV5-1
TGCGCCAGCAGCTTGGTTTCAGGAACAAATCAGCCCCAGCATTTT
CASSLVSGTNQPQHF
>TRBD2|TRBJ2-3|.|TRBV5-1
TGCGCCAGCAGCCCATTGGGGACTAGCGCAGATACGCAGTATTTT
CASSPLGTSADTQYF
>TRBD2|TRBJ2-5|.|TRBV3-1/TRBV3-2
TGTGCCAGCAGGCCCAAAACCCTGCTAGCGGGGGGGCTCCTAGTTCTGGAGACCCAGTACTTC
CASRPKTLLAGGLLVLETQYF
>.|TRBJ2-7|.|TRBV11-2
TGTGCCAGCAGCCTCAACGCAGGAGGGAGGCGATTC
CASSLNAGGRRF
>TRBD1|TRBJ1-6|.|TRBV10-1
TGCGCCACTTCAATACAGGGGAATAATTCACCCCTCCACTTT
CATSIQGNNSPLHF
>TRBD1|TRBJ2-2|.|TRBV6-6
TGTGCCCTAGAACAGGGGACCACCGGGGAGCTGTTTTTT
CALEQGTTGELFF
>.|TRBJ2-3|.|TRBV6-5
TGTGCCAGCAGCCCCGGGGTAGCGTACACAGATACGCAGTATTTT
CASSPGVAYTDTQYF
>.|TRBJ2-7|.|TRBV5-1
TGCGCCAGCAGCCGCGGGTCCTCGGGATTAAATTTCTACGAGCAGTACTTC
CASSRGSSGLNFYEQYF
>TRBD2|TRBJ2-3|.|TRBV4-1
TGCGCCAGCAGCCAAGCCTCAGTTGGGGTAGCGGGAGCTTTTTTT
CASSQASVGVAGAFF
>.|TRBJ1-3|.|TRBV7-3
TGTGCCAGCAGCTTCGTACATGGAAACACCATATATTTT
CASSFVHGNTIYF
>.|TRBJ1-5|.|TRBV18
TGTGCCAGCTCAGACCTTGAGGACAGTGTCCAGCCCCAGCATTTT
CASSDLEDSVQPQHF
>TRBD1|TRBJ2-5|.|TRBV24-1
TGTGCCACCAGTGACGGGACAGGCTCCCAAGAGACCCAGTACTTC
CATSDGTGSQETQYF
>.|TRBJ1-1|.|TRBV11-1
TGTGCCAGCAACACGGCAGGGTTCGGTGAAGCTTTCTTT
CASNTAGFGEAFF
>.|TRBJ2-5|.|TRBV19
TGTGCCAGTAGTATCCAGGGAACGGAGACCCAGTACTTC
CASSIQGTETQYF
>.|TRBJ1-5|.|TRBV7-9
TGTGCCAGCAGCTTAGGGTATAGTAATCAGCCCCAGCATTTT
CASSLGYSNQPQHF
>TRBD2|TRBJ2-3|.|TRBV25-1
TGTGCCAGCAGTTCCCCTACCGGGACTAGCGGGAGAAGCACGCAGTATTTT
CASSSPTGTSGRSTQYF
>.|TRBJ1-6|.|TRBV6-2/TRBV6-3
TGTGCCAGCAGCCAATGGAGCGGCCTCCTCCACTTT
CASSQWSGLLHF
>.|TRBJ1-2|.|TRBV10-3
TGTGCCATCAGCACTTATTCTGGCTACACCTTC
CAISTYSGYTF
>.|TRBJ1-2|.|TRBV5-1
TGCGCCAGCAGCTTGGACACCATGAATACTAACTATGGCTACACCTTC
CASSLDTMNTNYGYTF
>.|TRBJ2-4|.|TRBV28
TGTGCCAGCAGTTCTTTCGCGGGAGCCAAAAACATTCAGTACTTC
CASSSFAGAKNIQYF
>TRBD1|TRBJ1-1|.|TRBV5-6
TGTGCCAGCAGCGGAGGACAGGAAGAAGCTTTCTTT
CASSGGQEEAFF
>TRBD1|TRBJ1-5|.|TRBV24-1
TGTGCCACCAGTCGGACAGGGGAAAGACCCCAGCATTTT
CATSRTGERPQHF
>.|TRBJ2-3|.|TRBV5-4
TGTGCCAGCAGCGCTGGCGGGGAAGGCGCGCAGTATTTT
CASSAGGEGAQYF
>.|TRBJ1-1|.|TRBV9
TGTGCCAGCAGCGCAGACCCCAGGGGAGTATGGACTGAAGCTTTCTTT
CASSADPRGVWTEAFF
>TRBD1|TRBJ2-3|.|TRBV11-3
TGTGCCAGCAGCCCAGGGACAGGGGGCACAGATACGCAGTATTTT
CASSPGTGGTDTQYF
>TRBD1|TRBJ1-1|once|TRBV27
TGTGCCAGCAGTTTGCAGGGGGCGAAACTTGAAGCTTTCTTT
CASSLQGAKLEAFF
>.|TRBJ1-1|.|TRBV7-9
TGTGCCAGCAGCTCTAAAGACAAGAACACTGAAGCTTTCTTT
CASSSKDKNTEAFF
>.|TRBJ2-3|.|TRBV11-3
TGTGCCAGCAGCCTCAGGGTTTCAGATACGCAGTATTTT
CASSLRVSDTQYF
>TRBD1|TRBJ1-5|.|TRBV6-5
TGTGCCAGCAGTTCACTCCCCACAGGGGGCAATCAGCCCCAGCATTTT
CASSSLPTGGNQPQHF
>.|TRBJ2-5|.|TRBV6-8
TGTGCCACCACGGTTGGGCAGAAACAAGAGACCCAGTACTTC
CATTVGQKQETQYF
>.|TRBJ1-4|.|TRBV4-1
TGCGCCAGCAGCCAAGGTCATAATGAAAAACTGTTTTTT
CASSQGHNEKLFF
>.|TRBJ1-3|.|TRBV10-3
TGTGCCATCAGTGAGGTTTCAGGGTTTAGCGGAAACACCATATATTTT
CAISEVSGFSGNTIYF
>TRBD1|TRBJ1-2|.|TRBV19
TGTGCCAGTAGTATCAGGTTCGAGGGACAGCGCAGCGGCTACACCTTC
CASSIRFEGQRSGYTF
>.|TRBJ2-1|.|TRBV9
TGTGCCAGCAGCGTAGAAGAGGTGGGGGCGTATGAGCAGTTCTTC
CASSVEEVGAYEQFF
>TRBD2|TRBJ2-1|.|TRBV5-1
TGCGCCAGCAGCTTGGGGGGACTAGCGTTCAATGAGCAGTTCTTC
CASSLGGLAFNEQFF
>.|TRBJ1-1|.|TRBV7-9
TGTGCCAGCAGCTTCCCAAAAACCCGGGGGGCCCGCACTGAAGCTTTCTTT
CASSFPKTRGARTEAFF
>TRBD2|TRBJ2-3|.|TRBV6-6
TGTGCCAGCAGTCTGAGGGGACTAGCGGGTATTACAGATACGCAGTATTTT
CASSLRGLAGITDTQYF
>TRBD2|TRBJ2-3|.|TRBV7-2
TGTGCCAGCAGCACACAACTAGCGGGAGGTTTTAGCACAGATACGCAGTATTTT
CASSTQLAGGFSTDTQYF
>.|TRBJ1-2|.|TRBV6-2/TRBV6-3
TGTGCCAGCAGCCTGGACAACGGCTATGGCTACACCTTC
CASSLDNGYGYTF
>.|TRBJ2-5|.|TRBV5-6
TGTGCCAGCAGCTTGGCCGGCAGGGTTGGAGAGACCCAGTACTTC
CASSLAGRVGETQYF
>.|TRBJ2-4|.|TRBV25-1
TGTGCCAGCAGTGTAACAGGGACCAAAAACATTCAGTACTTC
CASSVTGTKNIQYF